This record concerns one T cell receptor beta chain sequence. This entry belongs to a study of blood T cell repertoires in COVID-19. Overall study context: There were acute and convalescent COVID-19 samples, and they came from the United States, Italy and Spain.

Sequencing was performed with immunoSEQ multiplex PCR; in TCRdb, only in-frame clones are kept and a portion is missing. The sample contains hundreds of thousands of clones, roughly four fifths of which appear only once. The length of the CDR3 is 16 residues. Trimming at V came to 4 bases and at J to 3 bases, leaving 6 bases not matched to a gene. The germline gives CDR1 LGHNA, CDR2 YNFKEQ. The sequencing input was peripheral blood. The TCR was taken from a woman of 80 years or more with COVID-19, enrolled during active disease. The genes are TRBV4-2 and TRBJ1-1; 12 nucleotides match TRBD1. The CDR3 sequence: CASSRNRDRGHTEAFF. The CDR3 nucleotides are TGTGCCAGCAGCCGAAACCGGGACAGGGGGCACACTGAAGCTTTCTTT.